This T cell receptor beta chain is from a study of T cells in Graves' hyperthyroidism and ophthalmopathy. This clonotype was picked up many times. Its antigen is not identified. Amplification targeted TCR beta CDR3 regions from RNA transcripts. First-round RT-PCR with HTBI primers amplified the TCR CDR3 region. TCRdb itself ran the multiplex PCR reads through MiXCR, one entry per CDR3 protein. This table has about 250,000 distinct CDR3 sequences, roughly 20% appearing once. Study observations and caveats: In validation, the model predicted ophthalmopathy. These predictions came a median roughly seven months before onset. Most expanded thyroid clonotypes above 0.001 recurred in blood.

Germline CDR1 is DFQATT and CDR2 is SNEGSKA (reference sequence). The junction had 5 bases not matched to a gene; V was cut back by 1 base and J by 3 bases. This CDR3 is built from 15 residues. Under 3 months was the duration of disease in ophthalmopathy patients, who also had a Clinical Activity Score of at least 3 and a NOSPECS grade of at least 4. Fresh peripheral blood, about 9.9 ml, yielded the PBMCs. The origin of this receptor is a man aged 25 to 45 with Graves' ophthalmopathy. V is TRBV20-1 and J is TRBJ2-2, with TRBD1 matching over 7 bases. The sample was blood. The CDR3 is CSARVIGQDTGELFF. DNA for the CDR3: TGCAGTGCTAGAGTAATAGGACAGGACACCGGGGAGCTGTTTTTT.